This entry concerns a single TCR beta chain. With V trimmed by 3 bases and J by 4 bases, 4 bases remained unmatched. The length of the CDR3 is 16 residues. Germline lookup yields CDR1 SNHLY and CDR2 FYNNEI. The table came from immunoSEQ multiplex PCR; TCRdb's copy has only in-frame clones and leaves some out. The sample has 250,000 or so clones, around 86% seen once. The data belong to a study of blood T cell repertoires in COVID-19. As for the study in general: Spain, Italy and the United States supplied samples that represented acute and convalescent COVID-19. From T cells, B-cell-depleted T cells, or PBMCs came the material, which was cDNA or gDNA.

The clonotype comes from a young man who had recovered from COVID-19. The source material was peripheral blood. V and J are TRBV2 and TRBJ1-6, with 9 bases matching TRBD1. The CDR3 DNA reads as TGTGCCAGCAGTGATCCGGGACAGGGATATAATTCACCCCTCCACTTT. Translating it yields CASSDPGQGYNSPLHF.